Listed below are T cell receptor beta chains from one sample, sequenced in a study of T cells in Graves' hyperthyroidism and ophthalmopathy. One entry per CDR3 protein, called by TCRdb with MiXCR from the multiplex PCR reads. There are approximately 590,000 distinct CDR3 sequences in the sample; around 16% occur only once, and around 7.3% lies in the top ten. The sequencing input was blood. The receptors here all came from a woman in her twenties or thirties with Graves' hyperthyroidism. Both conserved end residues are trimmed from each CDR3. The order of the fields is V gene, J gene, CDR3 protein.

TRBV12-3/TRBV12-4	TRBJ1-2	ASSFGGPDGYT
TRBV7-3	TRBJ2-7	ASSFEGGPTYEQY
TRBV29-1	TRBJ1-2	SVVFPWTDPKRYGYT
TRBV11-1	TRBJ2-1	ASSETGEAYNEQF
TRBV27	TRBJ2-7	ASSMYRGGEQY
TRBV28	TRBJ2-1	ASNYRARWEEQF
TRBV27	TRBJ2-3	ASSFRDTQY
TRBV18	TRBJ2-1	ASSPDTGTYNEQF
TRBV29-1	TRBJ1-5	SVEVGQGQPQH
TRBV12-3/TRBV12-4	TRBJ2-3	ASSLASGKISNTDTQY
TRBV30	TRBJ2-5	AWSDTGGRETQY
TRBV27	TRBJ2-7	ASSLGGPYGQY
TRBV5-1	TRBJ2-7	ASSLGGRILEQY
TRBV20-1	TRBJ2-1	SASTSSYNEQF
TRBV10-3	TRBJ1-1	AIRPRQGASDTEAF
TRBV18	TRBJ1-2	ASSPGRAENYGYT
TRBV12-3/TRBV12-4	TRBJ2-7	ASSLTGDSYEQY
TRBV18	TRBJ1-1	ASSADGNTEAF
TRBV6-2/TRBV6-3	TRBJ2-7	ASSYSFLGSYEQY
TRBV7-2	TRBJ2-7	ASSLRGLVSYEQY
TRBV14	TRBJ2-2	ASSRSSRTGELF
TRBV7-9	TRBJ2-1	ASSFRIGTSRDNEQF
TRBV5-6	TRBJ2-3	ASSLVLGGTDTQY
TRBV5-6	TRBJ2-7	ASSPLNNWISYEQY
TRBV7-2	TRBJ1-6	ASSASSTVENSPLH
TRBV5-6	TRBJ2-7	ASSLSQGTAEQY
TRBV7-2	TRBJ2-7	ASSLDTGGVYEQY
TRBV15	TRBJ1-6	ATSRDGQHTSPLH
TRBV19	TRBJ2-2	ASSIDRGVAGELF
TRBV7-2	TRBJ2-1	ASNPGGHDNEQF
TRBV27	TRBJ2-5	ASSLFWGPGETQY
TRBV5-1	TRBJ1-1	ASSPRTAWDTEAF
TRBV28	TRBJ1-1	ASKVGQGTGIPEAF
TRBV28	TRBJ2-1	AEGKIGGEQF
TRBV7-2	TRBJ2-2	ASSLNVGGELF
TRBV2	TRBJ2-1	ASSDLAGGPNEQF
TRBV20-1	TRBJ1-4	SALGGQANEKLF
TRBV10-1	TRBJ2-7	ASSYFWGLNEQY
TRBV6-1	TRBJ1-1	ASSQQGWFVNTEAF
TRBV7-2	TRBJ2-3	ASSTAGTERGDTQY
TRBV5-5	TRBJ1-6	ASSLRPGADSPLH
TRBV5-4	TRBJ2-1	ASSFHSGSSYNEQF
TRBV3-1	TRBJ2-1	ASSPEGSGIDGNEQF
TRBV4-1	TRBJ2-7	ASSQDYSSYEQY
TRBV9	TRBJ2-6	ASSATSGANVLT
TRBV7-2	TRBJ2-1	ASSLDRVGEQF